In its sample, the clone carrying this TCR beta chain was seen many times. The antigen is undetermined. These data are taken from a study of regulatory T cells in long-lasting Graves disease. Study results and limitations: A limited number of samples was an acknowledged limitation. Patients with persistent disease showed a bias toward TRBV28, TRBJ1-2 and TRBJ2-5.

Time point specified: persistent/refractory GD, antithyroid drugs over 5 years with positive TRAb. The authors made the TCR library using RNA they extracted from PBMCs. Library construction for TCR beta used iRepertoire HTBI primers and Arm-PCR of CDR3 regions. TCRdb fed the multiplex PCR reads into MiXCR, producing one record per CDR3 protein. The data show hundreds of thousands of distinct CDR3 sequences, roughly 22% seen once. The CDR3 is 14 amino acids. Per germline, CDR1 SGHRS and CDR2 YFSETQ. V lost 5 bases and J lost 2; bases outside the gene matches: 4. The receptor comes from a female donor with Graves disease. This chain uses TRBV5-1 with TRBJ1-2, with TRBD1 matching 9 bases. The material was peripheral blood mononuclear cells (PBMCs), obtained when the disease was refractory, from a patient treated with antithyroid drugs. This CDR3 is CASRSGTGNYGYTF. Written as DNA, the CDR3 is TGCGCCAGCAGATCCGGGACAGGGAACTATGGCTACACCTTC.